This T cell receptor (beta chain) appears in the sequencing data of a study of blood T cell repertoires in COVID-19. Overall study: Sources were T cells, B-cell-depleted T cells, or PBMCs; the material itself was cDNA or gDNA.

The V end was cut by 3 bases, the J end by 4 bases, with 16 bases between. The CDR3 has 16 residues. Germline CDR1 reads MDHEN; CDR2 reads SYDVKM. Libraries were prepared by immunoSEQ multiplex PCR; TCRdb keeps only in-frame clonotypes and omits some of them. The table lists some 150,000 clones, roughly 81% of them singletons. The rearrangement links TRBV28 to TRBJ2-1, with D possibly being TRBD2 (6 bases). This receptor was identified in a middle-aged man who had recovered from COVID-19. The specimen sequenced was peripheral blood. For the CDR3, the DNA is TGTGCCAGCAGTTTTCGACTAGTCTTACTATACAATGAGCAGTTCTTC. Its translation is CASSFRLVLLYNEQFF.